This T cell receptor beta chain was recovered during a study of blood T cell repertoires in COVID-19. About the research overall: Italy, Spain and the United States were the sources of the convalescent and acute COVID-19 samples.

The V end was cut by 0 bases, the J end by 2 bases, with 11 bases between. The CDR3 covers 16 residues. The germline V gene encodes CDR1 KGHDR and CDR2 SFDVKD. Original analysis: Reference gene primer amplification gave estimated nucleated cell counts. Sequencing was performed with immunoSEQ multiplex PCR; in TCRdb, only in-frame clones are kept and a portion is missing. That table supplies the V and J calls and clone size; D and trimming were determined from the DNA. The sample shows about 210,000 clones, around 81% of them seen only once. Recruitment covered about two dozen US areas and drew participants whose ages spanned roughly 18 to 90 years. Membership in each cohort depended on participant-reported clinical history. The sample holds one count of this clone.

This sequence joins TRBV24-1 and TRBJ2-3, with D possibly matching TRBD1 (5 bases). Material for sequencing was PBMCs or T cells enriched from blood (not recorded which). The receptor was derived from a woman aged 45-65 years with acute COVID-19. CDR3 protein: CATSDLNQGVTDTQYF. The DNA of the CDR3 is TGTGCCACCAGTGATTTGAATCAGGGCGTCACAGATACGCAGTATTTT.